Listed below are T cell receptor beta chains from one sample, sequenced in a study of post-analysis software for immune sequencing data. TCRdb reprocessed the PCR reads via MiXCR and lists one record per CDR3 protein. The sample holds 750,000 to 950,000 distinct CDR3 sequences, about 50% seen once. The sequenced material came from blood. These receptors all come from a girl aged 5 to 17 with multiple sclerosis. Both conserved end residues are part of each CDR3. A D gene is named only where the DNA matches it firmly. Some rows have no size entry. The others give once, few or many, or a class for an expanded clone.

TGCAGCGTTCAGGAGGGGAGGGGTGAAAAACTGTTTTTT CSVQEGRGEKLFF NA NA TRBJ1-4 TRBV29-1
TGCGCCAGCAGCTGGGTGTCCGGAGACACTGAAGCTTTCTTT CASSWVSGDTEAFF NA NA TRBJ1-1 TRBV5-1
TGTGCCAGCAGCTTAGGATGGACTAGCGGGGGGGCTGGGGATGAGCAGTTCTTC CASSLGWTSGGAGDEQFF once TRBD2 TRBJ2-1 TRBV11-2
TGTGCCAGCAGCTGGCCGGGGACAGCAAAGCAGTTCTTC CASSWPGTAKQFF NA TRBD1 TRBJ2-1 TRBV7-2
TGTGCCAGCAGCTGGGCCGGGACTAGCGGGGGGCCCTCCTACGAGCAGTACTTC CASSWAGTSGGPSYEQYF NA TRBD2 TRBJ2-7 TRBV5-5
TGTGCCGCTTCTAGCGGGTCGACCTACGAGCAGTACTTC CAASSGSTYEQYF NA TRBD2 TRBJ2-7 TRBV7-9
TGTGCCAGCAGCGTAGAAGTAGGGCAGATGAACTATGGCTACACCTTC CASSVEVGQMNYGYTF NA NA TRBJ1-2 TRBV9
TGTGCCAGCAGTTTAACCGGGACAGGGATTATCATATCTGGGGCCAACGTCCTGACTTTC CASSLTGTGIIISGANVLTF NA TRBD1 TRBJ2-6 TRBV27
TGCAGTGCAACCAACAGGGGGCAGGGAGATACGCAGTATTTT CSATNRGQGDTQYF NA TRBD1 TRBJ2-3 TRBV20-1
TGCGCCAGCAGCCAAGAAGGGGGCGGATACCAAGAGACCCAGTACTTC CASSQEGGGYQETQYF NA TRBD1 TRBJ2-5 TRBV4-1
TGTGCCAGCAGCTCCCGCCGCGGGGGGGCGGAAGATACGCAGTATTTT CASSSRRGGAEDTQYF few TRBD2 TRBJ2-3 TRBV5-5
TGCAGTGCTGGCCCCGGGTTCACAGATACGCAGTATTTT CSAGPGFTDTQYF NA NA TRBJ2-3 TRBV20-1
TGCAGTGCTAGAGATCTGGGGACTAGCGGGGGGTCCACCAACAATGAGCAGTTCTTC CSARDLGTSGGSTNNEQFF once TRBD2 TRBJ2-1 TRBV20-1
TGCGCCAGCAGCCCCGGGCTTCTAGCCAAAAACATTCAGTACTTC CASSPGLLAKNIQYF NA NA TRBJ2-4 TRBV5-1
TGCAGTGCTACCCCGGGAGGGGGCGAATATGGCTACACCTTC CSATPGGGEYGYTF NA TRBD1 TRBJ1-2 TRBV20-1
TGCGCCAGCAGCCGACAGGGGAATTCCGGGGAGCTGTTTTTT CASSRQGNSGELFF NA TRBD1 TRBJ2-2 TRBV5-1
TGCAGTCCCCGGCCGGGGGGAAGCTCCTACGAGCAGTACTTC CSPRPGGSSYEQYF NA TRBD2 TRBJ2-7 TRBV20-1
TGCGCCAGCAGCCAAGAAATAACAGGGGGCCTCCCTATCAAGCCCCAGCATTTT CASSQEITGGLPIKPQHF once TRBD1 TRBJ1-5 TRBV4-1
TGCAGCGGACGTAGCGGGACTTACAATGAGCAGTTCTTC CSGRSGTYNEQFF NA TRBD2 TRBJ2-1 TRBV29-1
TGCAGTGCTAGAGTTATAGCGGGGGGGCCCCAAGAGACCCAGTACTTC CSARVIAGGPQETQYF few TRBD2 TRBJ2-5 TRBV20-1
TGCGCCAGCAGCTTGAGTCTAGCGTCTAGCACAGATACGCAGTATTTT CASSLSLASSTDTQYF NA NA TRBJ2-3 TRBV5-1
TGCGCCAGCAGGCGGACGGCAGAATGGCAAGAGACCCAGTACTTC CASRRTAEWQETQYF NA NA TRBJ2-5 TRBV5-1
TGTGCCAGCAGTTTATCGGGACAGGGGTGGCTAGCGGCTTACAATGAGCAGTTCTTC CASSLSGQGWLAAYNEQFF few TRBD1 TRBJ2-1 TRBV27
TGTGCCAGCAGCCCCCTTGGGCGGCCTCCCAGCACAGATACGCAGTATTTT CASSPLGRPPSTDTQYF few NA TRBJ2-3 TRBV5-4